What follows describes a single T cell receptor (beta chain). Stated time point: pretreatment peripheral blood. Trimming took off 11 bases at V and 4 bases at J, with 17 bases between the two ends. This CDR3 spans 13 amino acids. Per the germline V gene, CDR1 is MNHNS and CDR2 is SASEGT. Repertoires were generated with immunoSEQ multiplex PCR, while TCRdb's copy carries only in-frame clones and drops some. This sample carries approximately 51,000 clones, 70% to 90% of them seen once, and the ten largest clones take approximately 20%. The data are from a study of PD-L1 blockade in urothelial cancer. Overall study: Atezolizumab was started by patients around 2014 at 1,200 mg intravenously every 3 weeks. Blood was tested 3 weeks (second dose) and 6 weeks into treatment. T cell content in blood samples showed a median of approximately 150,000.

The clonotype was recovered from a man aged 55 to 70 with urothelial cancer. The chain combines TRBV6-1 with TRBJ2-5; weak D call: TRBD1 (8 bases). Sequenced material: PBMCs, taken around atezolizumab (anti-PD-L1) treatment. DNA for the CDR3: TGTGCCGGGGGGGGACAGGTAGTAGAGACCCAGTACTTC. Amino acids: CAGGGQVVETQYF.